Listed below are T cell receptor beta chains from one sample, sequenced in a study of CXCR4 blockade with PD-1 therapy in pancreatic cancer. The method was immunoSEQ multiplex PCR; TCRdb's version includes in-frame clones alone and lacks a portion of them. The sample yields more than 95 clones, approximately 40% seen once. The specimen sequenced was tumor tissue. These receptor sequences come from a human donor with pancreatic ductal adenocarcinoma. The CDR3 runs from the conserved cysteine through the conserved F or W. A D gene is named only where the DNA matches it firmly. For some rows the clone size is stated as once, few or many, or as a class when expanded; others skip it.

>TRBJ1-1|NA|NA|TRBV9
CASSVSGTPMADTEAFF
TGTGCCAGCAGCGTATCCGGGACACCCATGGCGGACACTGAAGCTTTCTTT
>TRBJ2-3|few|TRBD2|TRBV11-3
CASWRGRSQDTQYF
TGTGCCAGCTGGCGCGGGAGGTCGCAAGATACGCAGTATTTT
>TRBJ2-2|few|NA|TRBV6-8
CASSFDSGELFF
TGTGCCAGCAGTTTCGACAGCGGGGAGCTGTTTTTT
>TRBJ1-1|NA|NA|TRBV1
CASSQQQGGSTEAFF
TGCGCCAGCAGCCAGCAACAGGGAGGGAGCACTGAAGCTTTCTTT
>TRBJ1-2|few|NA|TRBV30
CAWDYFPAYGYTF
TGTGCCTGGGACTACTTCCCTGCCTATGGCTACACCTTC
>TRBJ1-1|NA|NA|TRBV19
CASMPRDITEAFF
TGTGCCAGTATGCCGAGGGACATCACTGAAGCTTTCTTT
>TRBJ2-3|NA|NA|TRBV30
CAWSVSGQGGGTDTQYF
TGTGCCTGGAGTGTCTCCGGCCAGGGCGGCGGCACAGATACGCAGTATTTT
>TRBJ1-2|few|NA|TRBV12-2
CASRPPRKTYGYTF
TGTGCAAGTCGCCCTCCACGAAAGACCTATGGCTACACCTTC
>TRBJ2-7|NA|TRBD2|TRBV28
CTSSFRSGRAQRGYEQYF
TGTACCAGCAGTTTTAGGAGCGGGAGGGCCCAAAGAGGCTACGAGCAGTACTTC
>TRBJ2-3|NA|NA|TRBV6-8
CASTPRAASDTQYF
TGTGCCAGCACTCCAAGGGCAGCATCAGATACGCAGTATTTT
>TRBJ1-2|once|NA|TRBV30
CAWSVFGGLGYGYTF
TGTGCCTGGAGTGTATTCGGGGGGCTTGGGTATGGCTACACCTTC
>TRBJ1-4|NA|NA|TRBV19
CASGTRGGTNEKLFF
TGTGCCAGTGGGACCCGCGGGGGAACTAATGAAAAACTGTTTTTT
>TRBJ1-2|few|NA|TRBV30
CAGTSNYGYTF
TGTGCCGGGACGTCGAACTATGGCTACACCTTC
>TRBJ2-7|large|NA|TRBV7-2
CASSSGPYGEQYF
TGTGCCAGCAGCTCGGGCCCATACGGCGAGCAGTACTTC
>TRBJ1-6|NA|NA|TRBV19
CASSIGGGTISPLHF
TGTGCCAGTAGTATAGGAGGAGGAACTATCTCACCCCTCCACTTT
>TRBJ2-7|NA|TRBD2|TRBV15
CATSRALAGAEEQYF
TGTGCCACCAGCAGAGCCCTAGCGGGAGCCGAGGAGCAGTACTTC
>TRBJ2-2|NA|NA|TRBV4-1
CASSGIGGGGGELFF
TGCGCCAGCAGTGGCATTGGGGGGGGCGGCGGGGAACTGTTTTTT